One sample yielded the 18 T cell receptor beta chains listed below, sequenced in a study of shared T cell receptors in the human thymus. Assay: immunoSEQ multiplex PCR; the TCRdb copy retains only in-frame clones and omits some. Of about 610,000 clones in the sample, 70% to 90% were seen once. The same data also contributed to another study, on human thymus T cells.

The sequenced sample consisted of thymocytes. The receptors here all came from a boy younger than two with a congenital heart defect.

The chain couples TRBV11-2 to TRBJ2-1; 7 bases fit TRBD2. The CDR3 length is 14 residues. V shed 5 bases and J 2 bases; nucleotides not matched to a gene: 3. CDR1 is SGHAT and CDR2 is FQNNGV in the germline V gene. CDR3 region: CASSQSGTYNEQFF. The CDR3 DNA reads as TGTGCCAGCAGCCAAAGCGGGACCTACAATGAGCAGTTCTTC.

This chain connects TRBV30 to TRBJ2-4; a weak D match, TRBD1 (5 bases). This CDR3 has 15 residues. The V gene lost 3 bases and the J gene lost 0 bases, with 12 bases spanning the gap. Looked up from germline, CDR1 is GTSNPN and CDR2 is SVGIG (reference sequence). CDR3 DNA: TGTGCCTGGAGGGCCCGACAGCTAGCCAAAAACATTCAGTACTTC. It encodes CAWRARQLAKNIQYF. Full variable domain (missing parts from reference TRBV30 and TRBJ2-4): SQTIHQWPATLVQPVGSPLSLECTVEGTSNPNLYWYRQAAGRGLQLLFYSVGIGQISSEVPQNLSASRPQDRQFILSSKKLLLSDSGFYLCAWRARQLAKNIQYFGAGTRLSVL.

The chain combines TRBV4-3 with TRBJ2-2; 13 nucleotides align to TRBD2. V lost 0 bases to trimming and J lost 5 bases; unmatched junction nucleotides: 6. The CDR3 is made up of 18 amino acids. CDR1 and CDR2 from the germline V gene are LGHNA and YSLEER. The CDR3 nucleotides are TGCGCCAGCAGCCAAGATATAGGACTAGCGGGAGATACCGGGGAGCTGTTTTTT. Amino acids: CASSQDIGLAGDTGELFF.

This rearrangement joins TRBV28 to TRBJ1-2; the D is unclear. CDR1 and CDR2 (germline): MDHEN, SYDVKM. V gave up 4 bases and J gave up 8 bases, with 20 bases separating them. The CDR3 length is 15 residues. CDR3: CASSSFVVTPGGYTF. CDR3 coding DNA: TGTGCCAGCAGTTCCTTCGTCGTCACGCCCGGGGGCTACACCTTC.

This clone has a handful of counts. The rearrangement uses TRBV27 and TRBJ2-7; 9 bases are a match to TRBD2. Germline trimming cut 1 base from V and 3 bases from J; bases unmatched to any gene: 7. The CDR3 totals 16 residues. Germline CDR1 MNHEY, CDR2 SMNVEV (reference sequence). Here the CDR3 DNA reads TGTGCCAGCAGTTTATGGGGTAGCGGGAGCCACTACGAGCAGTACTTC. Its translation is CASSLWGSGSHYEQYF.

The chain carries TRBV5-6 and TRBJ2-7; no firm D call. The CDR3 runs to 14 residues. V lost 2 bases and J 0 bases, leaving 9 bases between the germline ends. Germline V gene sequence: CDR1 SGHDT, CDR2 YYEEEE. CDR3 region: CASSLRTDSYEQYF. Written as DNA, the CDR3 is TGTGCCAGCAGCTTAAGAACAGACTCCTACGAGCAGTACTTC.

The rearrangement joins TRBV11-2 to TRBJ2-7, with 8 bases matching TRBD2. Per germline, CDR1 SGHAT and CDR2 FQNNGV. Unmatched junction bases numbered 8, after V lost 6 bases and J lost 4 bases. CDR3 size: 14 residues. The CDR3 DNA is TGTGCCAGCAGAGGAACTAGCGGCCTGTACGAGCAGTACTTC. Protein product: CASRGTSGLYEQYF.

The chain couples TRBV5-1 to TRBJ2-7, with 15 bases identical to TRBD2. Germline V gives CDR1 SGHRS, CDR2 YFSETQ. The CDR3 runs 24 residues. J was trimmed by 3 bases and V by 3 bases; bases with no gene match: 28. The CDR3 DNA reads as TGCGCCAGCAGCTCACATACTACCGGGACAGGGTTCGGACTAGCGGGAGGGCCCGGCTACGAGCAGTACTTC. This encodes CASSSHTTGTGFGLAGGPGYEQYF.

The genes are TRBV2 and TRBJ1-6; 8 nucleotides agree with TRBD1. The CDR3 is 13 residues long. V shed 8 bases and J 7 bases; nucleotides not matched to a gene: 4. Germline assignment: CDR1 SNHLY and CDR2 FYNNEI. CDR3: CASSGGWNSPLHF. The CDR3 DNA reads TGTGCCAGCTCAGGGGGCTGGAATTCACCCCTCCACTTT.

This rearrangement joins TRBV6-5 to TRBJ2-5; D is unclear. The DNA end is more similar to TRBJ2-7, so the J call may be wrong. The CDR3 has 15 residues. The germline CDR1 and CDR2 sequences are MNHEY and SVGAGI. The CDR3 sequence is CASSYSRLSAYEQYF. CDR3 DNA: TGTGCCAGCAGTTACTCCCGACTTTCCGCCTACGAGCAGTACTTC.

The CDR3 is CASSARQGSTDTQYF. In nucleotides, the CDR3 is TGCGCCAGCAGCGCCAGACAGGGTAGCACAGATACGCAGTATTTT. The chain couples TRBV5-1 to TRBJ2-3; the match to TRBD1 covers 7 bases. Losses at the gene ends were 4 bases for V and 0 bases for J; bases not matched to a gene: 5. The CDR3 consists of 15 residues. In germline, CDR1 is SGHRS, CDR2 YFSETQ.

This clone showed up just a few times. The V and J genes are TRBV2 and TRBJ1-2, with unresolved D. The ends were cut back, 4 bases at V and 0 bases at J, with 15 bases in the middle. There are 16 residues in the CDR3. In germline, CDR1 is SNHLY, CDR2 FYNNEI. The CDR3 region is CASSAEGTPTNYGYTF. CDR3 nucleotide sequence: TGTGCCAGCAGTGCTGAGGGTACGCCGACTAACTATGGCTACACCTTC.

V is TRBV6-1 and J is TRBJ1-1; 10 positions agree with TRBD1. Germline V gene data show CDR1 as MNHNS and CDR2 as SASEGT. The V gene end was trimmed by 0 bases and the J gene end by 3 bases; junction bases not matched to a gene: 16. This CDR3 has 20 residues. In DNA, the CDR3 is TGTGCCAGCAGTGAAGCGGGAGGCCCCGGGAGGGACAGGGGCTACACTGAAGCTTTCTTT. It is translated as CASSEAGGPGRDRGYTEAFF.

The rearrangement links TRBV28 to TRBJ1-5; D is perhaps TRBD1 (6 bases). CDR3 size: 14 residues. Germline loops: CDR1 MDHEN, CDR2 SYDVKM. The V and J ends lost 3 bases and 6 bases respectively, with 12 bases between them. The CDR3 region has the DNA TGTGCCAGCAGTTTCATACAGGGACCTCAGCCCCAGCATTTT. Translation gives CASSFIQGPQPQHF.

The chain combines TRBV28 with TRBJ2-2; D gene ambiguous. Looked up from germline, CDR1 is MDHEN and CDR2 is SYDVKM. The CDR3 runs 13 residues. V was pared by 5 bases and J by 7 bases, with 11 bases between. The CDR3 DNA sequence: TGTGCCAGCAGTCAAGCAGCGAACGGGGAGCTGTTTTTT. Translating gives CASSQAANGELFF. Drawing the rest from reference TRBV28 and TRBJ2-2, the complete variable domain is DVKVTQSSRYLVKRTGEKVFLECVQDMDHENMFWYRQDPGLGLRLIYFSYDVKMKEKGDIPEGYSVSREKKERFSLILESASTNQTSMYLCASSQAANGELFFGEGSRLTVL.

J is TRBJ2-1 and V is TRBV15; 9 positions agree with TRBD2. V dropped 5 bases and J dropped 0; count of bases not matched to a gene: 8. The V gene's germline CDR1 is LNHNV and CDR2 YYDKDF (reference sequence). This CDR3 spans 17 amino acids. The CDR3 here is CATSPNSGSGSYNEQFF. CDR3 bases: TGTGCCACCAGCCCCAATAGCGGGAGCGGCTCCTACAATGAGCAGTTCTTC.

V usage is TRBV18 and J usage is TRBJ2-5, with 8 nucleotides matching TRBD1. Per germline, CDR1 KGHSH and CDR2 LQKENI. V shed 6 bases and J 5 bases; nucleotides not matched to a gene: 8. The CDR3 totals 14 residues. CDR3 in amino acids: CASSHRGRRETQYF. Written as DNA, the CDR3 is TGTGCCAGCTCCCACAGGGGGAGGAGGGAGACCCAGTACTTC.

The chain recombines TRBV19 with TRBJ2-1; D gene uncertain. This CDR3 has 15 residues. Trimming took off 5 bases at V and 3 bases at J, with 14 bases between the two ends. CDR1 and CDR2 from the germline V gene are LNHDA and SQIVND (reference sequence). The CDR3 protein is CASSFDTAVYNEQFF. The CDR3 bases are TGTGCCAGTAGTTTTGATACCGCGGTCTACAATGAGCAGTTCTTC.